The rows below give T cell receptor beta chains drawn from one sample of a study of radiotherapy plus CTLA-4 blockade in lung cancer. TCRdb's copy holds only in-frame clones and misses some; the assay was immunoSEQ multiplex PCR. The sample includes more than 90,000 clones, just over 85% of them seen just once. Sequenced here: peripheral blood, sampled from a patient treated with radiotherapy plus ipilimumab. These receptors were obtained from a human donor with non-small cell lung cancer that progressed on radiotherapy plus ipilimumab. Each CDR3 is given with its conserved first and last residue. The D gene is left open where the match is weak. Part of the rows lack a size; the others show once, few, many or a class for expanded clones.

J gene,V gene,clone size,D gene,CDR3 protein,CDR3 DNA
TRBJ2-5,TRBV10-3,NA,TRBD1,CAISAAGTGGVETQYF,TGTGCCATCAGTGCTGCCGGGACAGGGGGCGTAGAGACCCAGTACTTC
TRBJ2-3,TRBV5-1,NA,TRBD2,CASSFLAGEDTQYF,TGCGCCAGCAGCTTTCTAGCGGGAGAAGATACGCAGTATTTT
TRBJ2-5,TRBV6-1,NA,TRBD1,CANSRDRGETQYF,TGTGCCAACAGTCGGGACAGAGGCGAGACCCAGTACTTC
TRBJ1-4,TRBV5-1,few,NA,CASSLFALSATNEKLFF,TGCGCCAGCAGCTTGTTCGCCCTTTCTGCAACTAATGAAAAACTGTTTTTT
TRBJ1-1,TRBV18,NA,NA,CASSPPNSAAFF,TGTGCCAGCTCACCACCTAACAGTGCGGCTTTCTTT
TRBJ2-7,TRBV12-5,NA,NA,CASGGDSAYEQYF,TGTGCTAGTGGTGGGGATAGCGCCTACGAGCAGTACTTC
TRBJ1-4,TRBV29-1,NA,TRBD1,CSVTHGTGTQLFF,TGCAGCGTTACCCATGGGACAGGAACCCAACTGTTTTTT
TRBJ2-3,TRBV6-5,few,TRBD1,CASSPRGGDRGYF,TGTGCCAGCAGCCCCCGGGGTGGGGACAGGGGGTATTTT
TRBJ2-7,TRBV11-3,NA,NA,CASSLEAGRKQYF,TGTGCCAGCAGCCTCGAGGCGGGAAGGAAGCAGTACTTC
TRBJ2-1,TRBV19,once,TRBD2,CASSPGVAGGNEQFF,TGTGCCAGTAGCCCGGGGGTAGCGGGAGGGAATGAGCAGTTCTTC
TRBJ2-5,TRBV10-1,NA,NA,CASRETQYF,TGCGCCAGCAGAGAGACCCAGTACTTC
TRBJ2-1,TRBV4-1,NA,NA,CASSHVIGENEQFF,TGCGCCAGCAGCCATGTAATAGGGGAAAATGAGCAGTTCTTC
TRBJ2-5,TRBV5-1,NA,NA,CASSLGDSGQETQYF,TGCGCCAGCAGCTTGGGTGATAGCGGCCAAGAGACCCAGTACTTC
TRBJ1-2,TRBV5-1,NA,TRBD1,CASSYATGVLNYGYTF,TGCGCCAGCAGCTACGCCACAGGGGTTCTTAACTATGGCTACACCTTC
TRBJ2-5,TRBV7-6,NA,NA,CASSLTGPVETQYF,TGTGCCAGCAGCCTTACCGGGCCCGTGGAGACCCAGTACTTC
TRBJ2-1,TRBV11-2,NA,TRBD2,CASSWGGSSDNEQFF,TGTGCCAGCAGCTGGGGCGGGAGTTCGGACAATGAGCAGTTCTTC
TRBJ2-7,TRBV19,NA,TRBD2,CASSIGASGSLYEQYF,TGTGCCAGTAGTATAGGGGCTAGCGGGAGTCTCTACGAGCAGTACTTC
TRBJ2-7,TRBV5-4,NA,NA,CASSLDGTYEQYF,TGTGCCAGCAGCTTGGACGGGACCTACGAGCAGTACTTC
TRBJ1-5,TRBV19,once,TRBD1,CASRGGTGAAQPQHF,TGTGCCAGTAGAGGAGGGACAGGGGCCGCTCAGCCCCAGCATTTT
TRBJ2-7,TRBV5-4,NA,NA,CASSFTGLEQYF,TGTGCCAGCAGCTTTACAGGGCTCGAGCAGTACTTC
TRBJ1-2,TRBV7-2,few,NA,CASSLTGTANYGYTF,TGTGCCAGCAGCCTAACAGGGACGGCTAACTATGGCTACACCTTC
TRBJ2-1,TRBV9,NA,TRBD2,CASSRVAGGPSGHNEQFF,TGTGCCAGCAGCAGGGTAGCGGGAGGGCCTTCGGGCCACAATGAGCAGTTCTTC
TRBJ2-3,TRBV27,NA,TRBD2,CASRKWAGGPSDTQYF,TGTGCCAGCAGGAAGTGGGCGGGAGGGCCCTCAGATACGCAGTATTTT
TRBJ2-7,TRBV5-1,NA,TRBD1,CASSLGQGPDEQYF,TGCGCCAGCAGCTTGGGACAGGGCCCGGACGAGCAGTACTTC
TRBJ2-1,TRBV19,NA,TRBD2,CASSGRLAGVYNEQFF,TGTGCCAGTAGTGGTCGACTAGCGGGAGTCTACAATGAGCAGTTCTTC
TRBJ1-2,TRBV28,NA,NA,CASSLPRGVYNYGYTF,TGTGCCAGCAGTTTACCACGCGGGGTCTATAACTATGGCTACACCTTC
TRBJ2-1,TRBV12-5,NA,TRBD2,CASGPSGTSGIYNEQFF,TGTGCTAGTGGCCCCTCCGGGACTAGCGGGATCTACAATGAGCAGTTCTTC
TRBJ2-3,TRBV5-1,NA,TRBD2,CASSPPGGRSDTQYF,TGCGCCAGCAGCCCGCCCGGCGGGAGGTCAGATACGCAGTATTTT
TRBJ1-3,TRBV12-5,NA,NA,CASGLVLTDELSGNTIYF,TGTGCTAGTGGTTTGGTACTGACAGACGAGCTCTCTGGAAACACCATATATTTT
TRBJ1-3,TRBV4-1,few,NA,CASSPQETSGNTIYF,TGCGCCAGCAGCCCACAGGAGACCTCTGGAAACACCATATATTTT
TRBJ1-5,TRBV27,NA,NA,CASSLSQGSHQPQHF,TGTGCCAGCAGTTTGAGCCAGGGCAGTCATCAGCCCCAGCATTTT
TRBJ1-2,TRBV19,NA,NA,CASSILQVSSGGYTF,TGTGCCAGTAGTATCCTTCAGGTTTCCAGCGGTGGCTACACCTTC
TRBJ1-1,TRBV5-1,NA,NA,CASSLGGLFTEAFF,TGCGCCAGCAGCTTAGGCGGGCTCTTTACTGAAGCTTTCTTT
TRBJ2-4,TRBV15,NA,NA,CATSRDGVGGGVEGIQYF,TGTGCCACCAGCAGAGATGGAGTAGGGGGAGGGGTAGAGGGCATTCAGTACTTC
TRBJ2-1,TRBV29-1,NA,NA,CSVAEQGALNEQFF,TGCAGCGTTGCCGAACAGGGAGCCCTCAATGAGCAGTTCTTC
TRBJ1-5,TRBV5-5,NA,NA,CASSKLPEGGNQPQHF,TGTGCCAGCAGCAAACTACCCGAGGGGGGAAATCAGCCCCAGCATTTT
TRBJ2-7,TRBV5-1,NA,TRBD2,CASSATSGSASREQYF,TGCGCCAGCAGCGCGACTAGCGGGAGCGCCTCACGCGAGCAGTACTTC
TRBJ1-1,TRBV18,NA,NA,CASSPDTNTEAFF,TGTGCCAGCTCACCAGATACGAACACTGAAGCTTTCTTT
TRBJ1-2,TRBV5-1,NA,NA,CASSLGWDPSDGYTF,TGCGCCAGCAGCTTGGGCTGGGACCCATCCGATGGCTACACCTTC
TRBJ2-1,TRBV5-6,NA,TRBD1,CASSSGTDYNEQFF,TGTGCCAGCAGCTCCGGGACAGATTACAATGAGCAGTTCTTC